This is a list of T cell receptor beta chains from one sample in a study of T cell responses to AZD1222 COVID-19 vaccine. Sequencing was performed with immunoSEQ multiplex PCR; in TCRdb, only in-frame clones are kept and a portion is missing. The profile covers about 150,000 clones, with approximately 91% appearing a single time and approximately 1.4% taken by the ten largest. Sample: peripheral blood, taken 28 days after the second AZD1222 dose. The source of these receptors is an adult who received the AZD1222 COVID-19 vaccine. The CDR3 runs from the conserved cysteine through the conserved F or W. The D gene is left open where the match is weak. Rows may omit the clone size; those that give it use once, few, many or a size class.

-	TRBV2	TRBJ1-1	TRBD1	CASSEGQGGAAAFF	TGTGCCAGCAGTGAGGGACAGGGGGGTGCGGCAGCTTTCTTT
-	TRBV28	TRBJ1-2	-	CASSLLGSNLGGYTF	TGTGCCAGCAGTTTATTGGGCTCAAACTTAGGAGGCTACACCTTC
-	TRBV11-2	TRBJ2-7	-	CASSLDRDPTESYEQYF	TGTGCCAGCAGCTTAGATCGGGATCCCACGGAATCCTACGAGCAGTACTTC
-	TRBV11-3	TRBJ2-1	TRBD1	CASSSRDRGSEQFF	TGTGCCAGCAGCTCCCGGGACAGGGGGAGTGAGCAGTTCTTC
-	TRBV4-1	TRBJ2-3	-	CASSQGTGSADTQYF	TGCGCCAGCAGCCAAGGGACGGGGTCCGCAGATACGCAGTATTTT
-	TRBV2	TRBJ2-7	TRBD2	CASGLSGSDYEQYF	TGTGCCAGCGGGTTAAGCGGGAGTGATTACGAGCAGTACTTC
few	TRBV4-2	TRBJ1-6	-	CASSPEGNSPLHF	TGTGCCAGCAGCCCGGAGGGTAATTCACCCCTCCACTTT
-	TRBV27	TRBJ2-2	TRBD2	CASSFAGGRNGELFF	TGTGCCAGCAGTTTCGCGGGAGGGAGAAACGGGGAGCTGTTTTTT
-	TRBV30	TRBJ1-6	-	CAWAGTGSSPLHF	TGTGCCTGGGCCGGGACCGGGAGTTCACCCCTCCACTTT
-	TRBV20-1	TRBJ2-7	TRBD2	CSLGGRYEQYF	TGCAGCCTTGGCGGGAGGTACGAGCAGTACTTC
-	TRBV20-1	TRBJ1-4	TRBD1	CSASLRDRPTNEKLFF	TGCAGTGCTAGTCTAAGGGACAGACCTACTAATGAAAAACTGTTTTTT
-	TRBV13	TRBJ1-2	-	CASSGNREENYGYTF	TGTGCCAGCAGCGGAAACAGGGAAGAAAACTATGGCTACACCTTC
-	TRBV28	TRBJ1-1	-	CASRTPVPDEAFF	TGTGCCAGCAGGACCCCGGTGCCGGATGAAGCTTTCTTT
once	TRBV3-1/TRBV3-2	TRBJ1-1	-	CASSPMAENTEAFF	TGTGCCAGCAGCCCCATGGCCGAGAACACTGAAGCTTTCTTT
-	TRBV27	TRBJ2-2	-	CASRLRGYTGELFF	TGTGCCAGTCGTCTGCGGGGATACACCGGGGAGCTGTTTTTT
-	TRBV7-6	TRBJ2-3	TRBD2	CASSLGGRVLPTDTQYF	TGTGCCAGCAGCTTAGGCGGGAGAGTCCTTCCCACAGATACGCAGTATTTT
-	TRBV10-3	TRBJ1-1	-	CAVKHPTDQAFF	TGTGCCGTAAAGCACCCAACAGATCAAGCTTTCTTT
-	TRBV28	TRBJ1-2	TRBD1	CASSSYRGPNYGYTF	TGTGCCAGCAGTTCGTACAGGGGCCCCAACTATGGCTACACCTTC
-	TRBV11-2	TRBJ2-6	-	CASSLVQRSGANVLTF	TGTGCCAGCAGCTTGGTACAGCGCTCTGGGGCCAACGTCCTGACTTTC
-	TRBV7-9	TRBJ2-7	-	CASSSYSTYEQYF	TGTGCCAGCAGCTCCTACAGTACCTACGAGCAGTACTTC
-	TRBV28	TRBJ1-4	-	CASSLAGQREKLFF	TGTGCCAGCAGTTTAGCGGGCCAGAGGGAAAAACTGTTTTTT
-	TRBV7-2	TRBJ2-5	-	CASSGWGRQGTYQETQYF	TGTGCCAGCAGCGGCTGGGGCAGGCAAGGGACTTACCAAGAGACCCAGTACTTC
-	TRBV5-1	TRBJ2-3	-	CASSLARAERDTQYF	TGCGCCAGCAGCTTGGCCCGGGCGGAAAGGGATACGCAGTATTTT
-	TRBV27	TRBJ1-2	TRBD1	CASSPTGDPYGYTF	TGTGCCAGCAGTCCCACAGGGGACCCATATGGCTACACCTTC
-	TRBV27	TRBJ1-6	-	CASSPLAGTNNSPLHF	TGTGCCAGCAGTCCATTGGCCGGGACAAATAATTCACCCCTCCACTTT
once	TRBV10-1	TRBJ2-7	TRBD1	CASGGRDRAYEQYF	TGCGCCAGCGGGGGTCGGGACAGAGCCTACGAGCAGTACTTC
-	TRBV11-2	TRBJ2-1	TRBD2	CASRAGTSGYNEQFF	TGTGCCAGCAGGGCCGGGACTAGCGGATACAATGAGCAGTTCTTC
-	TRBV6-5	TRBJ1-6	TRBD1	CASSLTGTANSPLHF	TGTGCCAGCAGCCTTACCGGGACAGCAAATTCACCCCTCCACTTT
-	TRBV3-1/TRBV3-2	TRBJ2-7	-	CASRPGLSSYEQYF	TGTGCCAGCAGGCCGGGACTCAGCTCCTACGAGCAGTACTTC
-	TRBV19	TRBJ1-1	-	CASRGTPNTEAFF	TGTGCCAGTAGGGGGACACCGAACACTGAAGCTTTCTTT
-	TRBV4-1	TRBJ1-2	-	CASSPDGGNYGYTF	TGCGCCAGCAGCCCTGACGGTGGCAACTATGGCTACACCTTC
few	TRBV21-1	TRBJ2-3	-	CASSNGRTPDTQYF	TGTGCCAGCAGCAACGGAAGGACCCCAGATACGCAGTATTTT
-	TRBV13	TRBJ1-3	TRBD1	CASGLQGARSGNTIYF	TGTGCCAGCGGACTACAGGGGGCAAGGTCTGGAAACACCATATATTTT
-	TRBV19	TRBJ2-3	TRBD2	CASSIGTNAITNTQYF	TGTGCCAGTAGTATCGGGACTAACGCTATCACAAATACGCAGTATTTT
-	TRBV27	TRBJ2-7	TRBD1	CASRLNRGQEQYF	TGTGCCAGCCGTCTGAACAGGGGCCAGGAGCAGTACTTC
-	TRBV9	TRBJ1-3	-	CASSPRGNTIYF	TGTGCCAGCAGCCCCCGGGGAAACACCATATATTTT
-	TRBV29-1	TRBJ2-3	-	CSVVTDTQYF	TGCAGCGTTGTCACGGATACGCAGTATTTT
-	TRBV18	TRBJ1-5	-	CASSSTEFRQPQHF	TGTGCCAGCTCATCGACAGAGTTTAGACAGCCCCAGCATTTT
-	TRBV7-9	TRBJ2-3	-	CASSFGTGTDTQYF	TGTGCCAGCAGCTTCGGTACGGGCACAGATACGCAGTATTTT